A single sample gave rise to the 29 T cell receptor beta chains below, sequenced in a study of OX40 agonist ivuxolimab in advanced cancers. The data were produced by immunoSEQ multiplex PCR, yet TCRdb's version contains in-frame clones alone and is incomplete. The profile shows tens of thousands of clones, about 91% of them singletons. Sample: CD4+ or CD8+ T cells sorted from blood, taken in a trial of the OX40 agonist ivuxolimab. These receptors were collected from an adult with an advanced solid tumor such as melanoma, head and neck, liver or kidney cancer.

The chain links TRBV4-2 to TRBJ2-7; TRBD2 agrees at 13 bases. Germline V lookup: CDR1 LGHNA, CDR2 YNFKEQ. The CDR3 contains 14 residues. V shed 4 bases and J 5 bases; nucleotides not matched to a gene: 2. This CDR3 is CASSLGLAGDEQYF. The CDR3 DNA reads TGTGCCAGCAGCCTCGGACTAGCGGGGGACGAGCAGTACTTC.

This clone showed up just a few times. The V and J genes are TRBV11-2 and TRBJ1-2; D is unclear. V was pared by 8 bases and J by 5 bases, with 12 bases between. CDR1 and CDR2 (germline): SGHAT, FQNNGV. This CDR3 spans 12 amino acids. CDR3 residues: CASGIGPYGYTF. The CDR3, as DNA: TGTGCCAGCGGCATTGGGCCATATGGCTACACCTTC.

The V call is TRBV7-9, the J call TRBJ1-3; tentative D call: TRBD1 (5 bases). The germline V gene encodes CDR1 SEHNR and CDR2 FQNEAQ (reference sequence). The CDR3 consists of 15 residues. V lost 1 base and J lost 2, with 9 bases in between. The DNA for the CDR3 is TGTGCCAGCAGCTTAGACCGGGACCCTGGAAACACCATATATTTT. Protein: CASSLDRDPGNTIYF.

The chain recombines TRBV13 with TRBJ2-7, with TRBD2 as a possible D gene (5 bases). CDR1 and CDR2 (germline): PRHDT, FYEKMQ (reference sequence). V was cut by 2 bases and J by 3 bases, with 11 bases left in between. The CDR3 totals 14 residues. CDR3 sequence (DNA): TGTGCCAGCAGCTTATACCGGGGTGGCTACGAGCAGTACTTC. This encodes CASSLYRGGYEQYF.

The chain's CDR3 is CASRPPGQADYNEQFF. CDR3 nucleotide sequence: TGTGCCAGCAGACCTCCGGGACAGGCGGATTACAATGAGCAGTTCTTC. The genes are TRBV6-6 and TRBJ2-1; TRBD1 aligns across 8 bases. This CDR3 comprises 16 residues. From germline, CDR1 is MNHNY and CDR2 SVGAGI (reference sequence). V shed 6 bases, J shed 4 bases, and the junction held 11 bases outside the gene matches.

CDR3 nucleotides: TGTGCCAGCATCTCGGGACTCAGTTACGAGCAGTACTTC. Translation gives CASISGLSYEQYF. The chain employs TRBV2 and TRBJ2-7; TRBD2 might be the D (6 bases). V was pared by 7 bases and J by 4 bases, with 14 bases between. The V gene's germline CDR1 is SNHLY and CDR2 FYNNEI. The CDR3 sequence is 13 residues long. The full variable domain, completed using reference TRBV2 and TRBJ2-7, is EPEVTQTPSHQVTQMGQEVILRCVPISNHLYFYWYRQILGQKVEFLVSFYNNEISEKSEIFDDQFSVERPDGSNFTLKIRSTKLEDSAMYFCASISGLSYEQYFGPGTRLTVT.

The V call is TRBV7-2, the J call TRBJ2-5; 7 bases fit TRBD1. After removal of 5 bases from V and 9 bases from J, the junction contained 9 bases not matched to a gene. In germline, CDR1 is SGHTA, CDR2 FQGNSA. CDR3 length: 13 residues. This chain's CDR3 is CASSPKGALSQYF. DNA for the CDR3: TGTGCCAGCAGCCCGAAGGGGGCTTTGTCCCAGTACTTC.

The rearrangement joins TRBV4-1 to TRBJ2-3; 13 positions agree with TRBD2. This CDR3 comprises 19 residues. With 0 bases clipped from V and 5 bases from J, the junction kept 11 bases outside the gene matches. In germline, CDR1 is MGHRA, CDR2 YSYEKL. CDR3 loop: CASSQDEGGLAGWVDTQYF. The CDR3 DNA reads TGCGCCAGCAGCCAAGATGAGGGGGGACTAGCGGGGTGGGTAGATACGCAGTATTTT.

This chain uses TRBV6-5 with TRBJ2-3; D not certain. Trimming cost V 0 bases and J 6 bases, with 4 bases left between them. This CDR3 has 12 amino acids. Per germline, CDR1 MNHEY and CDR2 SVGAGI. CDR3 sequence: CASSYSGDTQYF. CDR3 nucleotides: TGTGCCAGCAGTTACTCGGGGGATACGCAGTATTTT.

The rearrangement joins TRBV5-5 to TRBJ1-5; no reliable D call. The CDR3 extends over 17 amino acids. Germline V CDR1 and CDR2: SGHKS, YYEKEE (reference sequence). Trimming cost V 2 bases and J 0 bases, with 15 bases left between them. In DNA form, the CDR3 reads TGTGCCAGCAGCTTTTACGACCCTCAGGTTAGCAATCAGCCCCAGCATTTT. Protein product: CASSFYDPQVSNQPQHF.

This sequence joins TRBV5-1 and TRBJ2-1, with a possible D match to TRBD2 (6 bases). Looked up from germline, CDR1 is SGHRS and CDR2 is YFSETQ. Trimming cost V 0 bases and J 3 bases, with 10 bases left between them. The CDR3 length is 15 residues. CDR3 amino acids: CASSLVAEVYNEQFF. Written as DNA, the CDR3 is TGCGCCAGCAGCTTGGTAGCGGAGGTCTACAATGAGCAGTTCTTC.

This chain connects TRBV2 to TRBJ1-2; no firm D call. V lost 3 bases and J lost 0, with 14 bases in between. Germline V gene lookup returns CDR1 SNHLY and CDR2 FYNNEI. The CDR3 covers 16 residues. CDR3 coding DNA: TGTGCCAGCAGTGACCCTTCGGCCTTAGCTAACTATGGCTACACCTTC. This gives the protein CASSDPSALANYGYTF.

The chain links TRBV5-1 to TRBJ1-1, with unresolved D. Trimming pared 0 bases from V and 0 bases from J, leaving 12 bases between. Germline V gene data show CDR1 as SGHRS and CDR2 as YFSETQ. CDR3 size: 16 residues. CDR3: CASSLVGSRMNTEAFF. The CDR3, as DNA: TGCGCCAGCAGCTTGGTAGGGTCCCGCATGAACACTGAAGCTTTCTTT.

The J gene is TRBJ2-3, the V gene TRBV6-6, with unresolved D. This CDR3 is 14 amino acids long. Trimming took 7 bases from V and 8 from J, leaving 19 bases between them. Germline assignment: CDR1 MNHNY and CDR2 SVGAGI (reference sequence). The CDR3 DNA follows: TGTGCCAGCACCGCGATGGCGGATTATGGTACGCAGTATTTT. Its protein is CASTAMADYGTQYF.

The rearrangement uses TRBV6-5 and TRBJ1-6; possibly TRBD1 for D (6 bases). The germline V gene encodes CDR1 MNHEY and CDR2 SVGAGI. The CDR3 length is 15 residues. Trimming cost V 6 bases and J 9 bases, with 18 bases left between them. This CDR3 is CASSPLSVGGSPLHF. CDR3 coding DNA: TGTGCCAGCAGCCCCCTTTCGGTAGGGGGTTCACCCCTCCACTTT.

V usage is TRBV2 and J usage is TRBJ2-5, with 12 bases lining up with TRBD1. CDR1 and CDR2 from the germline V gene are SNHLY and FYNNEI. This CDR3 spans 14 amino acids. Germline trimming cut 7 bases from V and 5 bases from J; bases unmatched to any gene: 5. CDR3 loop: CASTGQGAAETQYF. In DNA, the CDR3 is TGTGCCAGCACGGGACAGGGGGCGGCGGAGACCCAGTACTTC. Using reference TRBV2 and TRBJ2-5 for the parts outside the CDR3, the full variable domain is EPEVTQTPSHQVTQMGQEVILRCVPISNHLYFYWYRQILGQKVEFLVSFYNNEISEKSEIFDDQFSVERPDGSNFTLKIRSTKLEDSAMYFCASTGQGAAETQYFGPGTRLLVL.

The rearrangement joins TRBV18 to TRBJ2-7, with D hard to call. V lost 6 bases to trimming and J lost 0 bases, with 9 bases between them. The CDR3 contains 13 residues. In germline, CDR1 is KGHSH, CDR2 LQKENI. CDR3 region: CASSSSSSYEQYF. The CDR3 DNA follows: TGTGCCAGCTCGTCGTCTAGCTCCTACGAGCAGTACTTC.

The CDR3 DNA sequence: TGTGCCAGCGGACCACGACGTGGGGGGGCAGATACGCAGTATTTT. This translates into CASGPRRGGADTQYF. The chain has TRBV2 and TRBJ2-3; 7 positions agree with TRBD2. Germline V gives CDR1 SNHLY, CDR2 FYNNEI. The CDR3 is 15 residues long. Unmatched junction bases numbered 12, after V lost 8 bases and J lost 4 bases. Full variable domain (remainder filled in from reference TRBV2 and TRBJ2-3): EPEVTQTPSHQVTQMGQEVILRCVPISNHLYFYWYRQILGQKVEFLVSFYNNEISEKSEIFDDQFSVERPDGSNFTLKIRSTKLEDSAMYFCASGPRRGGADTQYFGPGTRLTVL.

V gene TRBV5-1 combines with J gene TRBJ1-2; possible D gene TRBD1, 5 bases. Trimming shortened V by 3 bases and J by 6 bases, and 12 bases separated the two germline ends. Germline V gene lookup returns CDR1 SGHRS and CDR2 YFSETQ. The CDR3 extends over 13 amino acids. The CDR3, as DNA: TGCGCCAGCAGCTACGCGGGGGAGGATGGCTACACCTTC. Its protein product is CASSYAGEDGYTF.

This chain connects TRBV19 to TRBJ1-4, with 9 bases matching TRBD1. Trimming removed 8 bases from V and 6 bases from J; junction bases left unmatched: 7. This CDR3 spans 14 amino acids. Germline-derived CDR1 and CDR2 are LNHDA and SQIVND (reference sequence). CDR3 coding DNA: TGTGCCAGTGGGGACAGGGCAGGGGATGAAAAACTGTTTTTT. Protein: CASGDRAGDEKLFF. Drawing the rest from reference TRBV19 and TRBJ1-4, the complete variable domain is DGGITQSPKYLFRKEGQNVTLSCEQNLNHDAMYWYRQDPGQGLRLIYYSQIVNDFQKGDIAEGYSVSREKKESFPLTVTSAQKNPTAFYLCASGDRAGDEKLFFGSGTQLSVL.

V is TRBV19 and J is TRBJ2-7; 7 positions match TRBD1. The V gene's germline CDR1 is LNHDA and CDR2 SQIVND (reference sequence). The V and J ends lost 10 bases and 6 bases, in that order; junction bases with no gene match: 6. The CDR3 extends over 11 amino acids. The CDR3 coding sequence is TGTGCCACCCAGGACAGGTTCGAGCAGTACTTC. Its protein product is CATQDRFEQYF.

The CDR3 sequence: CASTGGSSYNEQFF. In DNA form, the CDR3 reads TGTGCCAGCACCGGGGGGAGCTCCTACAATGAGCAGTTCTTC. The chain carries TRBV6-6 and TRBJ2-1, with TRBD2 matching 7 bases. Losses at the gene ends were 7 bases for V and 0 bases for J; bases not matched to a gene: 3. Germline V gene sequence: CDR1 MNHNY, CDR2 SVGAGI (reference sequence). This CDR3 region has 14 residues.

This clone was counted only a few times. The V call is TRBV9, the J call TRBJ1-1, with D possibly matching TRBD1 (5 bases). CDR3 length equals 16 residues. From germline, CDR1 is SGDLS and CDR2 YYNGEE. The V end lost 2 bases, the J end lost 4 bases, and 18 bases lay between the germline ends. The CDR3, as DNA: TGTGCCAGCAGCGTGGGACCCCGGTGGGGGAGCACTGAAGCTTTCTTT. Its translation is CASSVGPRWGSTEAFF.

The CDR3 loop is CALATSTDTQYF. As DNA, the CDR3 is TGTGCCTTGGCGACGAGCACAGATACGCAGTATTTT. The rearrangement uses TRBV30 and TRBJ2-3, with no clear D. The germline V gene has CDR1 GTSNPN and CDR2 SVGIG (reference sequence). V was clipped by 7 bases and J by 0 bases, with 8 bases between them. This CDR3 has 12 residues.

This chain connects TRBV6-6 to TRBJ2-1; D not certain. The CDR3 runs to 10 residues. The V end was cut by 2 bases, the J end by 7 bases, with 0 bases between. Germline V gene data show CDR1 as MNHNY and CDR2 as SVGAGI (reference sequence). DNA of the CDR3: TGTGCCAGCAGTTACAATGAGCAGTTCTTC. Its protein product is CASSYNEQFF.

The rearrangement joins TRBV5-5 to TRBJ1-5, with D unclear. The CDR3 spans 15 residues. V lost 4 bases and J 7 bases, leaving 18 bases between the germline ends. Germline V lookup: CDR1 SGHKS, CDR2 YYEKEE (reference sequence). CDR3 in amino acids: CASSPEPGGRQPQHF. As DNA, the CDR3 is TGTGCCAGCAGCCCCGAGCCTGGCGGGCGGCAGCCCCAGCATTTT.

The chain carries TRBV2 and TRBJ2-7; 7 bases are a match to TRBD2. Germline CDR1 reads SNHLY; CDR2 reads FYNNEI. The V segment lost 4 bases and the J segment 3 bases; nucleotides outside the gene matches: 0. The CDR3 is 12 amino acids. CDR3 sequence (DNA): TGTGCCAGCAGTGCTAGCGGCTACGAGCAGTACTTC. It specifies CASSASGYEQYF.

The chain is built from TRBV7-2 and TRBJ1-2; TRBD1 is a possible D gene (5 bases). Germline V CDR1 and CDR2: SGHTA, FQGNSA. The V gene lost 2 bases and the J gene lost 7 bases, with 14 bases spanning the gap. This CDR3 region has 14 residues. CDR3 region: CASSLRQSSGGYTF. DNA of the CDR3: TGTGCCAGCAGCTTACGACAGTCTTCCGGTGGCTACACCTTC.

The chain uses TRBV28 and TRBJ1-1, with D possibly TRBD1 on 6 matching bases. Trimming took 9 bases from V and 5 from J, leaving 19 bases between them. Germline assignment: CDR1 MDHEN and CDR2 SYDVKM. The CDR3 length is 14 residues. CDR3 loop: CASHSGGRRTEAFF. DNA for the CDR3: TGTGCCAGTCACTCTGGGGGCCGGAGGACTGAAGCTTTCTTT.